The 21 T cell receptor beta chains below come from one sample, sequenced in a study of OX40 agonist ivuxolimab in advanced cancers. Data came from immunoSEQ multiplex PCR; TCRdb stores just in-frame clones and leaves some out. Here the sample spans more than 55,000 clones, 88% being singletons. Sequenced here: CD4+ or CD8+ T cells sorted from blood, sampled in a trial of the OX40 agonist ivuxolimab. The receptors were sampled from an adult with an advanced solid tumor such as melanoma, head and neck, liver or kidney cancer.

The genes are TRBV19 and TRBJ2-7, with 10 bases aligning to TRBD2. Per the germline V gene, CDR1 is LNHDA and CDR2 is SQIVND (reference sequence). This CDR3 has 13 residues. J lost 6 bases, V lost 5 bases, and 4 bases had no gene match. The CDR3 DNA reads as TGTGCCAGTAGTGTGGGACTAGCGCTCGAGCAGTACTTC. Translated, it gives CASSVGLALEQYF.

This clone was picked up a small number of times. The J gene is TRBJ1-5, the V gene TRBV28; unclear D gene. The V and J ends lost 5 bases and 9 bases respectively, with 14 bases between them. The length of the CDR3 is 13 residues. The germline gives CDR1 MDHEN, CDR2 SYDVKM. The CDR3 sequence: CASSPAAGGPQHF. In nucleotides, the CDR3 is TGTGCCAGCAGTCCGGCTGCGGGCGGGCCCCAGCATTTT.

V and J are TRBV30 and TRBJ1-1; D is unresolved. Germline V CDR1 and CDR2: GTSNPN, SVGIG (reference sequence). Between the trimmed V and J ends, which lost 5 bases and 7 bases, there was a span of 11 bases. The CDR3 length is 11 residues. The CDR3 reads CAWVAGFEAFF. CDR3 nucleotides: TGTGCCTGGGTGGCCGGGTTTGAAGCTTTCTTT.

The rearrangement joins TRBV21-1 to TRBJ2-7; the D call TRBD2 from the table was never checked on the DNA. TRBV21-1 is noted as a pseudogene. This CDR3 comprises 13 residues. For the CDR3, the DNA is TGTGCCAGCCCAAGGCTAGCTTCCTACGAGCAGTACGTC. Translation: CASPRLASYEQYV.

This sequence joins TRBV9 and TRBJ2-1, with 7 bases aligning to TRBD1. This CDR3 region has 15 residues. CDR1 is SGDLS, CDR2 YYNGEE, per germline. J gave up 1 base and V 0 bases, and 1 base lay outside the gene matches. CDR3 nucleotide sequence: TGTGCCAGCAGCGTAGGCAGGGGGTCCTACAATGAGCAGTTCTTC. It translates to CASSVGRGSYNEQFF. Supplemented by reference TRBV9 and TRBJ2-1, the full variable domain reads DSGVTQTPKHLITATGQRVTLRCSPRSGDLSVYWYQQSLDQGLQFLIQYYNGEERAKGNILERFSAQQFPDLHSELNLSSLELGDSALYFCASSVGRGSYNEQFFGPGTRLTVL.

The CDR3: CASSTKTRGYTF. For the CDR3, the DNA is TGTGCCAGCAGCACGAAAACCAGGGGCTACACCTTC. The rearrangement links TRBV12-1 to TRBJ1-2; the D segment call TRBD1 is taken from the table without a DNA check. TRBV12-1 is labeled a pseudogene. The CDR3 is made up of 12 amino acids.

This CDR3 is CASSSTGDSGGIYNEQFF. In DNA, the CDR3 is TGTGCCAGCAGCTCTACGGGTGATAGCGGGGGGATTTACAATGAGCAGTTCTTC. V gene TRBV11-1 combines with J gene TRBJ2-1; the match to TRBD2 covers 10 bases. In germline, CDR1 is SGHAT, CDR2 FQDESV (reference sequence). With V trimmed by 4 bases and J by 4 bases, 13 bases remained unmatched. The CDR3 is 18 amino acids.

J is TRBJ1-5 and V is TRBV12-1. TRBV12-1 is given as a pseudogene. The CDR3 has 16 amino acids. The CDR3 spells CASSFEKGMGEQPQHF. CDR3 DNA sequence: TGTGCCAGCAGCTTTGAAAAAGGGATGGGTGAACAGCCCCAGCATTTT.

The chain joins TRBV7-2 to TRBJ2-6; D is ambiguous. V lost 8 bases and J lost 2, with 10 bases in between. CDR3 length equals 14 residues. In germline, CDR1 is SGHTA, CDR2 FQGNSA. The CDR3 protein is CASAPGPGANVLTF. CDR3 sequence (DNA): TGTGCCAGCGCTCCCGGCCCTGGGGCCAACGTCCTGACTTTC.

The chain combines TRBV6-5 with TRBJ2-4; D may match TRBD1 or TRBD2 (5 bases each). This CDR3 region has 13 residues. V was cut by 7 bases and J by 14 bases, with 21 bases left in between. Germline V gene lookup returns CDR1 MNHEY and CDR2 SVGAGI. The CDR3 sequence: CASTYSGGGKEYF. DNA of the CDR3: TGTGCCAGCACCTATTCTGGGGGTGGCAAAGAGTACTTC.

The gene calls are TRBV19 and TRBJ2-1; no clear D. Per germline, CDR1 LNHDA and CDR2 SQIVND (reference sequence). The CDR3 runs 15 residues. V gave up 8 bases and J gave up 0 bases, with 14 bases separating them. CDR3 region: CASCPLGSSYNEQFF. CDR3 nucleotides: TGTGCCAGTTGCCCGTTGGGTAGCTCCTACAATGAGCAGTTCTTC.

The chain carries TRBV7-9 and TRBJ2-7, with D hard to call. V was trimmed by 8 bases and J by 0 bases, leaving 14 bases between them. This CDR3 contains 14 residues. The germline V gene encodes CDR1 SEHNR and CDR2 FQNEAQ (reference sequence). The CDR3 loop reads CASLPWGSSYEQYF. The CDR3 coding sequence is TGTGCCAGCTTACCGTGGGGAAGCTCCTACGAGCAGTACTTC.

This sequence joins TRBV27 and TRBJ2-5, with D unclear. CDR3 size: 15 residues. Germline CDR1 MNHEY, CDR2 SMNVEV (reference sequence). Trimming shortened V by 1 base and J by 2 bases, and 11 bases separated the two germline ends. The CDR3 sequence is CASSLYPIPQETQYF. The CDR3 nucleotides are TGTGCCAGCAGTTTATACCCAATACCTCAAGAGACCCAGTACTTC.

The V and J genes are TRBV29-1 and TRBJ2-1, with 7 positions matching TRBD1. Per germline, CDR1 SQVTM and CDR2 ANQGSEA. V was clipped by 7 bases and J by 1 base; unmatched bases: 13. The CDR3 consists of 16 residues. CDR3 sequence (DNA): TGCAGCGCCCGCTATCCCGGGACAGCTTCCTACAATGAGCAGTTCTTC. It specifies CSARYPGTASYNEQFF.

The chain carries TRBV5-5 and TRBJ2-7; 9 bases fit TRBD1. The CDR3 contains 16 residues. Germline CDR1 is SGHKS and CDR2 is YYEKEE (reference sequence). Unmatched junction bases numbered 10, after V lost 4 bases and J lost 2 bases. CDR3 region: CASSVTGGSVPYEQYV. CDR3 nucleotide sequence: TGTGCCAGCAGCGTAACAGGGGGCTCTGTACCCTACGAGCAGTACGTC.

CDR3 DNA sequence: TGTGCCAGCAGCCACATGAGCTCCTACAATGAGCAGTTCTTC. It encodes CASSHMSSYNEQFF. The V gene is TRBV14, the J gene TRBJ2-1; D remains ambiguous. Looked up from germline, CDR1 is SGHDN and CDR2 is FVKESK. Trimming shortened V by 3 bases and J by 0 bases, and 6 bases separated the two germline ends. The CDR3 is 14 amino acids.

The chain carries TRBV14 and TRBJ2-3; weak D call: TRBD2 (6 bases). V was clipped by 5 bases and J by 1 base, with 13 bases between them. The germline V gene has CDR1 SGHDN and CDR2 FVKESK. The length of the CDR3 is 15 residues. CDR3 DNA: TGTGCCAGCAGCTATACTAGGAGGGGCACAGATACGCAGTATTTT. Its translation is CASSYTRRGTDTQYF.

The chain combines TRBV10-3 with TRBJ2-3; D is perhaps TRBD2 (5 bases). CDR1 and CDR2 (germline): ENHRY, SYGVKD. The length of the CDR3 is 15 residues. V was shortened by 0 bases and J by 1 base, with 8 bases between the two germline ends. CDR3 region: CAISESDGGTDTQYF. The CDR3, as DNA: TGTGCCATCAGTGAGTCGGACGGGGGCACAGATACGCAGTATTTT.

The chain employs TRBV27 and TRBJ2-7; 9 bases match TRBD1. Losses at the gene ends were 5 bases for V and 4 bases for J; bases not matched to a gene: 12. CDR1 and CDR2 (germline): MNHEY, SMNVEV (reference sequence). The CDR3 is 16 amino acids. CDR3 nucleotides: TGTGCCAGCAGTCCCTCTGACAGGGGGTGGAAGTACGAGCAGTACTTC. This sequence encodes CASSPSDRGWKYEQYF.

This chain connects TRBV27 to TRBJ2-7; D gene unclear. V lost 8 bases to trimming and J lost 2 bases, with 13 bases between them. Germline-derived CDR1 and CDR2 are MNHEY and SMNVEV (reference sequence). This CDR3 is 13 amino acids long. The CDR3 nucleotides read TGTGCCAGCGGGCTCACACCAGCCTACGAGCAGTACGTC. Its protein is CASGLTPAYEQYV.

The chain couples TRBV5-4 to TRBJ2-2; no definite D call. The CDR3 spans 15 residues. V was cut by 1 base and J by 1 base, with 8 bases left in between. From germline, CDR1 is SGHNT and CDR2 YYREEE (reference sequence). The CDR3 here is CASSLWLGNTGELFF. For the CDR3, the DNA is TGTGCCAGCAGCTTGTGGTTAGGGAACACCGGGGAGCTGTTTTTT.